What follows are 20 T cell receptor beta chains derived from one specimen sequenced in a study of beta chain features in type 1 diabetes. Every isolated RNA sample was fully reverse transcribed, so sequencing captured expressed TCRB transcripts. The method was immunoSEQ multiplex PCR; TCRdb's version includes in-frame clones alone and lacks a portion of them. The sample lists some 900,000 clones, 15% to 20% seen once, with 0.02% to 0.025% in the top ten. Sequencing was done on a sample of naive CD4+ T cells from blood. The receptors stem from a woman under 30 in good health.

The rearrangement uses TRBV7-9 and TRBJ2-7, with D uncertain. Germline lookup yields CDR1 SEHNR and CDR2 FQNEAQ (reference sequence). V lost 1 base and J lost 12, with 19 bases in between. This CDR3 has 14 residues. CDR3 sequence: CASSLGSAAAETYF. The CDR3 DNA reads as TGTGCCAGCAGCTTAGGGTCTGCGGCGGCGGAGACGTACTTC. The variable domain in full, completed from reference TRBV7-9 and TRBJ2-7, reads DTGVSQNPRHKITKRGQNVTFRCDPISEHNRLYWYRQTLGQGPEFLTYFQNEAQLEKSRLLSDRFSAERPKGSFSTLEIQRTEQGDSAMYLCASSLGSAAAETYFGPGTRLTVT.

This clone showed up just once. This sequence joins TRBV4-1 and TRBJ2-1; 8 bases match TRBD1. The CDR3 runs to 16 residues. Germline V gene sequence: CDR1 MGHRA, CDR2 YSYEKL. The junction had 7 bases not matched to a gene; V was cut back by 4 bases and J by 2 bases. For the CDR3, the DNA is TGCGCCAGCAGCCTTCTCGGACAGGGAACCTACAATGAGCAGTTCTTC. Its translation is CASSLLGQGTYNEQFF.

In its sample, this clone was seen a few times. The chain couples TRBV5-4 to TRBJ2-3; D uncertain. Per germline, CDR1 SGHNT and CDR2 YYREEE (reference sequence). Trimming cost V 4 bases and J 2 bases, with 11 bases left between them. This CDR3 has 14 amino acids. The CDR3 nucleotides are TGTGCCAGCAGCCCCGACTCATTCACAGATACGCAGTATTTT. This encodes CASSPDSFTDTQYF.

This clone was detected a few times. V gene TRBV6-5 combines with J gene TRBJ2-5; D perhaps matches TRBD1 (6 bases). Germline CDR1 reads MNHEY; CDR2 reads SVGAGI. Between the trimmed V and J ends, which lost 9 bases and 5 bases, there was a span of 19 bases. The CDR3 spans 14 residues. The CDR3 loop reads CASTGHRSGETQYF. The CDR3 DNA follows: TGTGCCAGTACGGGACACCGATCGGGGGAGACCCAGTACTTC.

This clone was counted only a few times. CDR3 region: CASSFVRGGAYEQYF. CDR3 DNA: TGTGCCAGCAGTTTCGTTCGAGGGGGTGCCTACGAGCAGTACTTC. The chain has TRBV27 and TRBJ2-7; the D gene is possibly TRBD1 (6 bases). Germline V gene data show CDR1 as MNHEY and CDR2 as SMNVEV (reference sequence). CDR3 length: 15 residues. Deletions cut 3 bases from V and 2 bases from J, with 14 bases between.

V usage is TRBV5-1 and J usage is TRBJ2-1; TRBD1 agrees at 10 bases. This CDR3 has 14 residues. Germline V gene sequence: CDR1 SGHRS, CDR2 YFSETQ. With V trimmed by 4 bases and J by 8 bases, 6 bases remained unmatched. CDR3 sequence: CASSRDGTGDEQFF. The CDR3 DNA follows: TGCGCCAGCAGCAGAGACGGGACAGGGGATGAGCAGTTCTTC.

This clone was detected only a few times. The chain recombines TRBV7-9 with TRBJ2-7, with 7 bases aligning to TRBD2. The ends lost 6 bases at V and 2 bases at J; junction bases unmatched: 4. Germline CDR1 is SEHNR and CDR2 is FQNEAQ (reference sequence). This CDR3 is 13 amino acids long. This chain's CDR3 is CASRSSGTYEQYF. The CDR3 DNA follows: TGTGCCAGCAGGTCTAGCGGAACCTACGAGCAGTACTTC.

The table lists this clone with a few counts. This rearrangement joins TRBV7-9 to TRBJ2-2, with D hard to call. This CDR3 spans 14 amino acids. Germline V gene data show CDR1 as SEHNR and CDR2 as FQNEAQ (reference sequence). Deletions cut 5 bases from V and 6 bases from J, with 13 bases between. This CDR3 reads CASSLIVSAGELFF. CDR3 coding DNA: TGTGCCAGCAGCCTCATCGTATCCGCCGGGGAGCTGTTTTTT.

The chain links TRBV19 to TRBJ2-5; D may be TRBD2 (5 bases). The CDR3 consists of 15 residues. V shed 1 base and J shed 5 bases, with 14 bases lying between them. The germline V gene has CDR1 LNHDA and CDR2 SQIVND (reference sequence). The CDR3 DNA is TGTGCCAGTAGTATAGGATTCGGGAAAGAGGAGACCCAGTACTTC. Its protein product is CASSIGFGKEETQYF.

The chain joins TRBV5-1 to TRBJ2-2; unclear D gene. This CDR3 has 15 amino acids. With 0 bases removed from V and 0 bases from J, the gap between germline ends came to 6 bases. Germline CDR1 is SGHRS and CDR2 is YFSETQ. The CDR3 protein is CASSLGNSNTGELFF. Here the CDR3 DNA reads TGCGCCAGCAGCTTGGGAAATTCGAACACCGGGGAGCTGTTTTTT.

The gene calls are TRBV7-9 and TRBJ2-5; possible D gene TRBD1, 5 bases. CDR3 length: 14 residues. Per the germline V gene, CDR1 is SEHNR and CDR2 is FQNEAQ (reference sequence). The V end lost 1 base, the J end lost 7 bases, and 13 bases lay between the germline ends. Here the CDR3 DNA reads TGTGCCAGCAGCTTAGGGGGCAGGGTGGTGACCCAGTACTTC. This sequence encodes CASSLGGRVVTQYF.

This chain joins TRBV19 and TRBJ2-1; D not resolved. Germline V CDR1 and CDR2: LNHDA, SQIVND (reference sequence). The length of the CDR3 is 12 residues. V lost 2 bases and J 9 bases, leaving 8 bases between the germline ends. The CDR3 sequence: CASSILDGEQFF. The CDR3, as DNA: TGTGCCAGTAGTATATTGGACGGTGAGCAGTTCTTC.

There are a few counts of this clone. The chain recombines TRBV18 with TRBJ2-7, with 10 nucleotides matching TRBD2. The germline CDR1 and CDR2 sequences are KGHSH and LQKENI. V dropped 5 bases and J dropped 5; count of bases not matched to a gene: 12. CDR3 length equals 16 residues. The CDR3 sequence: CASSSRGAGGPHEQYF. The CDR3 DNA reads as TGTGCCAGCTCATCACGTGGAGCGGGAGGGCCCCACGAGCAGTACTTC.

The J gene is TRBJ2-7, the V gene TRBV11-2; 9 bases are shared with TRBD1. The germline CDR1 and CDR2 sequences are SGHAT and FQNNGV. The junction had 13 bases not matched to a gene; V was cut back by 4 bases and J by 9 bases. This CDR3 is 15 amino acids long. Here the CDR3 reads CASSSPGTGPSGQYF. DNA for the CDR3: TGTGCCAGCAGCTCTCCCGGGACAGGGCCCTCAGGGCAGTACTTC.

This clone was detected only a few times. This sequence joins TRBV5-1 and TRBJ2-2; D unresolved. The CDR3 runs to 15 residues. CDR1 is SGHRS, CDR2 YFSETQ, per germline. The germline V and J ends were trimmed by 4 bases and 4 bases, with 14 bases remaining between them. Written as DNA, the CDR3 is TGCGCCAGCAGCCCCCAGATAGTGGGCACCGGGGAGCTGTTTTTT. It codes for CASSPQIVGTGELFF.

This chain joins TRBV7-9 and TRBJ1-4; D is ambiguous. Germline CDR1 SEHNR, CDR2 FQNEAQ (reference sequence). CDR3 length: 15 amino acids. V shed 0 bases and J shed 8 bases, with 13 bases lying between them. The CDR3 nucleotides read TGTGCCAGCAGCTTAGCGCGGGGTTCCGAGGAAAAACTGTTTTTT. This translates into CASSLARGSEEKLFF.

The chain recombines TRBV21-1 with TRBJ2-5; the table's TRBD1 call for D was not verified on the DNA. TRBV21-1 is labeled a pseudogene. The CDR3 is 14 amino acids. CDR3 protein: CASSKGAARETQYF. CDR3 DNA: TGTGCCAGCAGCAAGGGGGCGGCCCGGGAGACCCAGTACTTC.

The gene calls are TRBV7-9 and TRBJ2-1; perhaps TRBD1 as D (5 bases). CDR3 length: 14 residues. Trimming took 5 bases from V and 7 from J, leaving 15 bases between them. Per germline, CDR1 SEHNR and CDR2 FQNEAQ (reference sequence). This CDR3 is CASSASRVVNEQFF. In DNA form, the CDR3 reads TGTGCCAGCAGCGCATCCAGGGTAGTGAATGAGCAGTTCTTC.

Concerning this clone: Other DNA sequences of this sample code for an identical CDR3. The J gene is TRBJ1-5, the V gene TRBV29-1, with TRBD1 as a possible D gene (5 bases). Per the germline V gene, CDR1 is SQVTM and CDR2 is ANQGSEA. This CDR3 is 13 amino acids long. The ends were cut back, 6 bases at V and 0 bases at J, with 9 bases in the middle. In DNA, the CDR3 is TGCAGCGTCGGGACGGATAGCAATCAGCCCCAGCATTTT. Its translation is CSVGTDSNQPQHF.

The J gene is TRBJ2-7, the V gene TRBV4-1; the D gene is possibly TRBD2 (6 bases). The CDR3 consists of 16 residues. From germline, CDR1 is MGHRA and CDR2 YSYEKL. V lost 4 bases and J 0 bases, leaving 16 bases between the germline ends. CDR3 loop: CASSPQGGVDSYEQYF. CDR3 in DNA: TGCGCCAGCAGCCCTCAAGGAGGGGTGGACTCCTACGAGCAGTACTTC.